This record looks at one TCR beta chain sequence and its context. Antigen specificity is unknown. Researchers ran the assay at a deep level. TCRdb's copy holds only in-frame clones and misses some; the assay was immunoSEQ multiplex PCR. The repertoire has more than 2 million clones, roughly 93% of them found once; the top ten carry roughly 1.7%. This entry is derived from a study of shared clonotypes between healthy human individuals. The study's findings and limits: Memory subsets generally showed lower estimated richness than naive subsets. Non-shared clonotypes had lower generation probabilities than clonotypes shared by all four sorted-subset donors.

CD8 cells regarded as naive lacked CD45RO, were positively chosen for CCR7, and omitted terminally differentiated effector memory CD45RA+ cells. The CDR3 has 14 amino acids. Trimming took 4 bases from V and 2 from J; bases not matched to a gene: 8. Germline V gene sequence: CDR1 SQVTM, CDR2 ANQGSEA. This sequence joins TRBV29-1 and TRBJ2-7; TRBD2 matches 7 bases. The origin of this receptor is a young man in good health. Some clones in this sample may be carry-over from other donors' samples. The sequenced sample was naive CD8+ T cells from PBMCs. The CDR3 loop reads CSVAAASGPYEQYF. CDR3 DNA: TGCAGCGTTGCTGCGGCTAGCGGTCCCTACGAGCAGTACTTC.